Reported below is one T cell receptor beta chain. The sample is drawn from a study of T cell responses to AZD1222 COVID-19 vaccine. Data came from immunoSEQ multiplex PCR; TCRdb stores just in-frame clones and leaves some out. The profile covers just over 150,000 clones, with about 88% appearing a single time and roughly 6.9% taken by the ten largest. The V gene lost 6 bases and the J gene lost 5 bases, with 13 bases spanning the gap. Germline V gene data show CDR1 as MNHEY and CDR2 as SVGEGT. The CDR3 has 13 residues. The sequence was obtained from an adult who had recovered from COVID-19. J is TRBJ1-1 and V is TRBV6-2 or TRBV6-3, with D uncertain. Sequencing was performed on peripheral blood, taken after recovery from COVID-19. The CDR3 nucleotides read TGTGCCAGCAGCATACACCTGGCGACTGAAGCTTTCTTT. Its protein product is CASSIHLATEAFF.